This T cell receptor beta chain is from a study of early T cells in non-severe SARS-CoV-2 infection. The CDR3 has 12 amino acids. After removal of 5 bases from V and 6 bases from J, the junction contained 3 bases not matched to a gene. TCRdb recomputed calls from the 5' RACE reads with MiXCR, one row per CDR3 protein. The table records 20,000 to 25,000 distinct CDR3 sequences, 4.8% of them present only once. The chain carries TRBV12-3 or TRBV12-4 and TRBJ1-1, with TRBD1 matching 7 bases. The specimen was whole blood. This clonotype originated in an adult who was a healthcare worker with PCR-confirmed SARS-CoV-2 infection or an uninfected control (not recorded which). The CDR3 bases are TGTGCCAGCAGTCAGGGGGGGCCTGAAGCTTTCTTT. It yields the protein CASSQGGPEAFF.